Reported below is one TCR beta chain. Its antigen is currently unknown. TCRdb keeps only in-frame clones here, not all; method: immunoSEQ multiplex PCR. The sample includes 110,000 to 150,000 clones, 76% of them seen just once. The sample is drawn from a study of cytotoxic CD8 clonotypes in ibrutinib-treated CLL. The overall study: After treatment lasting a median about 13 months, range 6 to 36, response samples were collected.

Germline CDR1 reads LGHNA; CDR2 reads YSLEER. V was clipped by 1 base and J by 3 bases, with 10 bases between them. This CDR3 contains 15 residues. Regarding the study as a whole: Clonality grew at ibrutinib response; at progression, it decreased back toward baseline. Public clonotypes, rarely seen, contracted or held steady on treatment.

This clonotype originated in a human donor with chronic lymphocytic leukemia. This chain links TRBV4-3 with TRBJ2-1, with no clear D. The material was PBMCs, obtained after 24 months of ibrutinib treatment. The CDR3 bases are TGCGCCAGCAGCCAAGGGCAGGTCGACTACAATGAGCAGTTCTTC. Its translation is CASSQGQVDYNEQFF.